This TCR beta chain was profiled in a study of blood T cell repertoires in COVID-19. Assay: immunoSEQ multiplex PCR; the TCRdb copy retains only in-frame clones and omits some. This sample has approximately 170,000 clones, with 88% found just once. From germline, CDR1 is SGHTA and CDR2 FQGNSA. The trim removed 5 bases at V and 6 bases at J, leaving 8 bases unmatched. The length of the CDR3 is 15 residues. The gene calls are TRBV7-2 and TRBJ1-1; 11 bases line up with TRBD1. What was sequenced was peripheral blood. The receptor comes from a man aged 45-65 years who had recovered from COVID-19. CDR3 bases: TGTGCCAGCAGCGTAAATCCGGGACAGGGGGCTGAAGCTTTCTTT. Protein product: CASSVNPGQGAEAFF.